Described below is a single TCR beta chain sequence and its context. Its specificity is unknown. The CDR3 covers 13 residues. Germline assignment: CDR1 SGHRS and CDR2 YFSETQ. The trim removed 6 bases at V and 0 bases at J, leaving 3 bases unmatched. The data belong to a study of beta chain features in type 1 diabetes. Every bit of the isolated RNA underwent reverse transcription, so sequencing read expressed TCRB transcripts. The table came from immunoSEQ multiplex PCR; TCRdb's copy has only in-frame clones and leaves some out. Of some 370,000 clones in the sample, 9.6% are singletons; the top ten hold about 0.6%. Whole-study findings and limits: TCRB CDR3 length was moderately but significantly reduced in all four CD4+ subsets of Type 1 diabetes patients.

The source of this sequence is a man in his thirties or forties with type 1 diabetes. V gene TRBV5-1 combines with J gene TRBJ2-7; 7 nucleotides agree with TRBD2. Sequencing was performed on central memory CD4+ T cells from blood. The CDR3 region has the DNA TGCGCCAGCAACGGCGGGAGCTCCTACGAGCAGTACTTC. This translates into CASNGGSSYEQYF. The whole variable domain, filled in from reference TRBV5-1 and TRBJ2-7, reads KAGVTQTPRYLIKTRGQQVTLSCSPISGHRSVSWYQQTPGQGLQFLFEYFSETQRNKGNFPGRFSGRQFSNSRSEMNVSTLELGDSALYLCASNGGSSYEQYFGPGTRLTVT.